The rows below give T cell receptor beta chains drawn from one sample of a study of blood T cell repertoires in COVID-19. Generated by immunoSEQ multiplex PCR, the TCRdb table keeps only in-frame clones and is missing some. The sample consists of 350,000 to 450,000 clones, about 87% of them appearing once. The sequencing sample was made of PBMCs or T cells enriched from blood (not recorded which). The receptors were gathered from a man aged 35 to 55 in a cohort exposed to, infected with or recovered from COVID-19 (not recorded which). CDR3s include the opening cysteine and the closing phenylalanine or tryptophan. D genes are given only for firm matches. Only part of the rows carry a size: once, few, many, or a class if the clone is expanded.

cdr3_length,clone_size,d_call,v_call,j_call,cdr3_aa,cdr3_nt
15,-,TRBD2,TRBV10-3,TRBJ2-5,CAISGLAGARETQYF,TGTGCCATCAGTGGACTAGCGGGAGCTCGTGAGACCCAGTACTTC
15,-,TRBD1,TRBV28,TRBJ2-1,CASRNMGTGNNEQFF,TGTGCCAGCAGAAATATGGGGACAGGGAACAATGAGCAGTTCTTC
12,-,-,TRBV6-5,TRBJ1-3,CASSYSGNTIYF,TGTGCCAGCAGCTACTCTGGAAACACCATATATTTT
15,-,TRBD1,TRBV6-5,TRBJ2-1,CASSYLAGGLNEQFF,TGTGCCAGCAGTTACTTGGCAGGGGGCTTGAATGAGCAGTTCTTC
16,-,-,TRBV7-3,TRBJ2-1,CASSLKSGLGDNEQFF,TGTGCCAGCAGCTTAAAGTCGGGACTCGGAGACAATGAGCAGTTCTTC
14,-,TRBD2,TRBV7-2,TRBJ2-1,CASAESGSSNEQFF,TGTGCCAGCGCGGAAAGCGGGAGCTCCAATGAGCAGTTCTTC
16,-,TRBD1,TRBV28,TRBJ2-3,CASPPPGQGVADTQYF,TGTGCCAGCCCTCCCCCAGGACAGGGGGTTGCAGATACGCAGTATTTT
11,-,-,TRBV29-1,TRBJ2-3,CSVMATDTQYF,TGCAGCGTTATGGCTACAGATACGCAGTATTTT
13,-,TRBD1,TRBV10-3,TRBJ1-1,CAIRQGSNTEAFF,TGTGCCATCCGACAGGGATCGAACACTGAAGCTTTCTTT
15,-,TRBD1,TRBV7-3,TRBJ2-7,CASSLTGGDSYEQYF,TGTGCCAGCAGCTTGACAGGGGGGGACTCCTACGAGCAGTACTTC
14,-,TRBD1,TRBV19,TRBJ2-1,CATDLGTGNNEQFF,TGTGCCACCGATCTCGGGACAGGGAACAATGAGCAGTTCTTC
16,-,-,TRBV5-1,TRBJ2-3,CASSIISGSRTDTQYF,TGCGCCAGCAGCATCATCAGCGGGTCCCGCACAGATACGCAGTATTTT
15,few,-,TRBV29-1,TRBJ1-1,CSVEKHRVGHTEAFF,TGCAGCGTTGAAAAACACAGGGTGGGACACACTGAAGCTTTCTTT
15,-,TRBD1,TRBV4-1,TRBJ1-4,CASSRQGTTNEKLFF,TGCGCCAGCAGCAGACAGGGTACAACTAATGAAAAACTGTTTTTT
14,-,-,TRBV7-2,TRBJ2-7,CASSLAAGPYEQYF,TGTGCCAGCAGCTTAGCGGCAGGTCCCTACGAGCAGTACTTC
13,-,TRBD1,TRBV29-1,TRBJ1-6,CSARQGANSPLHF,TGCAGCGCCAGACAGGGAGCTAATTCACCCCTCCACTTT
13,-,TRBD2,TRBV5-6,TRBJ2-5,CASSWGTRETQYF,TGTGCCAGCAGCTGGGGGACTAGAGAGACCCAGTACTTC
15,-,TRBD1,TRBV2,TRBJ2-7,CATLLGTGGSYEQYF,TGTGCCACCCTACTCGGGACAGGGGGATCCTACGAGCAGTACTTC
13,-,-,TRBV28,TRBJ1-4,CATDSATNEKLFF,TGTGCCACCGACAGTGCAACTAATGAAAAACTGTTTTTT
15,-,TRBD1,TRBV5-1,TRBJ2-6,CASGQGALGANVLTF,TGCGCCAGCGGACAGGGGGCGCTCGGGGCCAACGTCCTGACTTTC
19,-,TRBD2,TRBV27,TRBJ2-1,CASSSPGLAGVGRSNEQFF,TGTGCCAGCAGCTCTCCGGGACTAGCGGGAGTTGGGCGGAGCAATGAGCAGTTCTTC
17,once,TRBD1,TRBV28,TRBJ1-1,CASSLYQGATMNTEAFF,TGTGCCAGCAGTTTATATCAGGGGGCCACGATGAACACTGAAGCTTTCTTT
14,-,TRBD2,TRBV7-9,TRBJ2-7,CASSLLAGAGEQYF,TGTGCCAGCAGCTTACTAGCGGGAGCAGGGGAGCAGTACTTC
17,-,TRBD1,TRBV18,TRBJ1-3,CASSPNSGTGHGNTIYF,TGTGCCAGCTCACCCAATTCCGGGACAGGGCACGGAAACACCATATATTTT
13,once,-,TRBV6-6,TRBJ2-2,CASSDRNTGELFF,TGTGCCAGCAGTGACAGGAACACCGGGGAGCTGTTTTTT
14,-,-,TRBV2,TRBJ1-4,CASSATEPNEKLFF,TGTGCCAGCAGCGCGACAGAACCTAATGAAAAACTGTTTTTT
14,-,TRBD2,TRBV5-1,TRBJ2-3,CASSNLAGTDTQYF,TGCGCCAGCAGCAATCTAGCGGGGACAGATACGCAGTATTTT
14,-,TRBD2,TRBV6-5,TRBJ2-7,CASRTLAGPYEQYF,TGTGCCAGCAGGACCTTAGCGGGCCCCTACGAGCAGTACTTC
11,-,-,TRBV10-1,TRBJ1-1,CAIDMNTEAFF,TGCGCCATCGACATGAACACTGAAGCTTTCTTT
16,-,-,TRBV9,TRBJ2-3,CASSVAAGFIADTQYF,TGTGCCAGCAGCGTAGCTGCGGGGTTTATTGCAGATACGCAGTATTTT
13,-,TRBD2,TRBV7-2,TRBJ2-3,CASSSNRGGTQYF,TGTGCCAGCAGCTCTAACCGGGGGGGTACGCAGTATTTT
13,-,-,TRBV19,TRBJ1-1,CASSGQRGTEAFF,TGTGCCAGTAGTGGACAGAGAGGAACTGAAGCTTTCTTT
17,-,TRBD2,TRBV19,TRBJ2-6,CASNIAGTALGANVLTF,TGTGCCAGTAACATAGCGGGAACGGCTCTGGGGGCCAACGTCCTGACTTTC
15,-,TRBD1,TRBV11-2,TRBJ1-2,CASSYPGQGFEGYTF,TGTGCCAGCAGCTACCCGGGACAGGGGTTTGAAGGCTACACCTTC
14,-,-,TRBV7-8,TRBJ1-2,CASSLAGRDYGYTF,TGTGCCAGCAGCTTAGCCGGCAGGGATTATGGCTACACCTTC
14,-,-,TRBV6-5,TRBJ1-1,CASSPRGGNTEAFF,TGTGCCAGCAGCCCCCGGGGGGGCAACACTGAAGCTTTCTTT
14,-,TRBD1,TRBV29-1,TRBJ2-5,CSVERRTGRETQYF,TGCAGCGTTGAACGTCGGACAGGGCGAGAGACCCAGTACTTC
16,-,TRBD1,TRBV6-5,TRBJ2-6,CASRSTGGTGANVLTF,TGTGCCAGCCGTTCGACAGGGGGAACTGGGGCCAACGTCCTGACTTTC
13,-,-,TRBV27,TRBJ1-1,CASSSQGGTEAFF,TGTGCCAGCAGTTCTCAGGGTGGCACTGAAGCTTTCTTT
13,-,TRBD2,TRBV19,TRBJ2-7,CASSMTSGYEQYF,TGTGCCAGTAGTATGACTAGCGGGTACGAGCAGTACTTC
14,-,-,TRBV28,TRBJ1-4,CASSRTRPNEKLFF,TGTGCCAGCAGCCGGACACGACCAAATGAAAAACTGTTTTTT
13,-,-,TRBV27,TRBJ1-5,CASSFRGNQPQHF,TGTGCCAGCAGTTTTCGTGGCAATCAGCCCCAGCATTTT
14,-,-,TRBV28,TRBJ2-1,CASSLPLSYNEQFF,TGTGCCAGCAGTTTACCCCTTTCCTACAATGAGCAGTTCTTC
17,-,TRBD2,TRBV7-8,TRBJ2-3,CASSSRLAGGPTDTQYF,TGTGCCAGCAGCTCCCGACTAGCGGGAGGCCCCACAGATACGCAGTATTTT
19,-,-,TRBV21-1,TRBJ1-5,CASSKGVHRGILSNQPQHF,TGTGCCAGCAGCAAAGGCGTGCACCGAGGAATACTTAGCAATCAGCCCCAGCATTTT
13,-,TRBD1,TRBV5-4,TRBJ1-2,CASSDDRVVGYTF,TGTGCCAGCAGCGACGACAGGGTTGTTGGCTACACCTTC
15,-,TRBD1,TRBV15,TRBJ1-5,CATSRPGQGTQPQHF,TGTGCCACCAGCAGGCCGGGACAGGGAACTCAGCCCCAGCATTTT
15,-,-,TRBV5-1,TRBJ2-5,CASSPGTPTLETQYF,TGCGCCAGCAGCCCCGGGACACCTACCCTGGAGACCCAGTACTTC
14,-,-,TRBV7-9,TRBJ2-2,CASSSPGSTGELFF,TGTGCCAGCAGTTCCCCGGGGTCGACCGGGGAGCTGTTTTTT
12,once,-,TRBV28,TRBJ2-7,CATSPTGYEQYF,TGTGCCACCTCCCCCACCGGCTACGAGCAGTACTTC
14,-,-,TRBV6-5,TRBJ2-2,CASSYQVGGGELFF,TGTGCCAGCAGTTACCAAGTAGGCGGCGGGGAGCTGTTTTTT
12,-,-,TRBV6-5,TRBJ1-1,CASTRVNTEAFF,TGTGCCAGCACCCGGGTGAACACTGAAGCTTTCTTT
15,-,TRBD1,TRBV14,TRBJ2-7,CASSHPGQGTYEQYF,TGTGCCAGCAGCCATCCGGGACAGGGGACATACGAGCAGTACTTC
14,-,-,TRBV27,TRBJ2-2,CASHGQLNTGELFF,TGTGCCAGCCACGGACAGCTGAACACCGGGGAGCTGTTTTTT
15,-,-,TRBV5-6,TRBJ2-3,CASSLQRSYTDTQYF,TGTGCCAGCAGCTTGCAGCGGAGCTACACAGATACGCAGTATTTT